The T cell receptor beta chain under discussion was sequenced for a study of blood T cell repertoires in COVID-19. Across the study: COVID-19 samples collected from the United States, Italy and Spain covered acute and convalescent phases. PBMCs, B-cell-depleted T cells, or T cells were the source of the cDNA or gDNA that made up the material.

Method: immunoSEQ multiplex PCR; TCRdb's copy keeps in-frame clones and lacks some. The sample has 200,000 to 300,000 clones; around nine tenths are singletons. The CDR3 totals 12 residues. V was pared by 4 bases and J by 4 bases, with 7 bases between. In germline, CDR1 is SGDLS, CDR2 YYNGEE. The sample was peripheral blood. The sequence was obtained from a man aged 25 to 40 with active or convalescent COVID-19. The chain couples TRBV9 to TRBJ2-3; no definite D call. This chain's CDR3 is CASSTLADTQYF. DNA of the CDR3: TGTGCCAGCAGCACCCTAGCAGATACGCAGTATTTT.